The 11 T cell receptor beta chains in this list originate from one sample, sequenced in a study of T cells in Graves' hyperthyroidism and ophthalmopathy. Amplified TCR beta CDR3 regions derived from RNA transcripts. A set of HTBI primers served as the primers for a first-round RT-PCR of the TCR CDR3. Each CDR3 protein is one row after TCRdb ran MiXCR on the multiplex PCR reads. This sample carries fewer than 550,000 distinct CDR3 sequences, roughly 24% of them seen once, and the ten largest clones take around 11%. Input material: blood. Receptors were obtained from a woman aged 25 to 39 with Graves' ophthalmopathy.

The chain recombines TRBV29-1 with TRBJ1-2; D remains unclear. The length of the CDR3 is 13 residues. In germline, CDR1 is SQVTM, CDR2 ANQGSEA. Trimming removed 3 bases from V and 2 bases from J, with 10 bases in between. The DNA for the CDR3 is TGCAGCGTTGAGGGAGTACGGAACTATGGCTACACCTTC. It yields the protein CSVEGVRNYGYTF.

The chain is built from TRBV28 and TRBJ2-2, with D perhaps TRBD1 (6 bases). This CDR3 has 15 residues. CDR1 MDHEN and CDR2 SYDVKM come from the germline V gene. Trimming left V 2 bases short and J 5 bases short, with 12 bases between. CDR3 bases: TGTGCCAGCAGTTTACCCGGGACATTAACCGGGGAGCTGTTTTTT. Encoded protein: CASSLPGTLTGELFF. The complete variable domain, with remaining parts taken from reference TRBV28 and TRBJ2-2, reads DVKVTQSSRYLVKRTGEKVFLECVQDMDHENMFWYRQDPGLGLRLIYFSYDVKMKEKGDIPEGYSVSREKKERFSLILESASTNQTSMYLCASSLPGTLTGELFFGEGSRLTVL.

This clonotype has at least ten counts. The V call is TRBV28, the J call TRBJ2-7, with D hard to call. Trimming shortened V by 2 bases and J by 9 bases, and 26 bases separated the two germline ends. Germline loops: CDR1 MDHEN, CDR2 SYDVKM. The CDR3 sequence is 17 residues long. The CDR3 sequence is CASSLPPWVLRPSGQYF. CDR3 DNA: TGTGCCAGCAGTTTACCCCCCTGGGTTCTCCGCCCTTCTGGGCAGTACTTC. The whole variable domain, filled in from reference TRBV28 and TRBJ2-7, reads DVKVTQSSRYLVKRTGEKVFLECVQDMDHENMFWYRQDPGLGLRLIYFSYDVKMKEKGDIPEGYSVSREKKERFSLILESASTNQTSMYLCASSLPPWVLRPSGQYFGPGTRLTVT.

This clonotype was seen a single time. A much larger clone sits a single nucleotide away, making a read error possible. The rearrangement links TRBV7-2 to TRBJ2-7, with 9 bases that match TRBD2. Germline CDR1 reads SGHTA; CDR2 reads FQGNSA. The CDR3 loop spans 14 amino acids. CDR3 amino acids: CASSRRSSGAEHYF. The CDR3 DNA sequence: TGTGCCAGCAGCCGCCGTTCTAGCGGGGCCGAGCACTACTTC. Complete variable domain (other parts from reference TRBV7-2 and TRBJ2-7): GAGVSQSPSNKVTEKGKDVELRCDPISGHTALYWYRQSLGQGLEFLIYFQGNSAPDKSGLPSDRFSAERTGGSVSTLTIQRTQQEDSAVYLCASSRRSSGAEHYFGPGTRLTVT.

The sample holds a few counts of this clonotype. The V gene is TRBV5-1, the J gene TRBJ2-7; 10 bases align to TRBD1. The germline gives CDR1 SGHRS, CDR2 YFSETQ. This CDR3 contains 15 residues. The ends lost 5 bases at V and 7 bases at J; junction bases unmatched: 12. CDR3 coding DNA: TGCGCCAGCAGTTCATCCGGGACAGGGGCTGGAGAGCAGTACGTC. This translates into CASSSSGTGAGEQYV.

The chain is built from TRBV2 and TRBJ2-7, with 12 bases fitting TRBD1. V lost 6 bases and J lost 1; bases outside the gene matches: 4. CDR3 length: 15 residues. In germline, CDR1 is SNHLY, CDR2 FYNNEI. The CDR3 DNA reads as TGTGCCAGCAGGAAGGGACAGGGGGCTTCCTACGAGCAGTACTTC. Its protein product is CASRKGQGASYEQYF.

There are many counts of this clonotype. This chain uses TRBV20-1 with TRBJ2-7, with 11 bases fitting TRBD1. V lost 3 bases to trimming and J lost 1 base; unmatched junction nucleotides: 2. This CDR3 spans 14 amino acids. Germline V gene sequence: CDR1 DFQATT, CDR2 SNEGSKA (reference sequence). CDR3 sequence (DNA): TGCAGTGCTAGTGGGACAGGGGGGTCCTACGAGCAGTACTTC. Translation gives CSASGTGGSYEQYF.

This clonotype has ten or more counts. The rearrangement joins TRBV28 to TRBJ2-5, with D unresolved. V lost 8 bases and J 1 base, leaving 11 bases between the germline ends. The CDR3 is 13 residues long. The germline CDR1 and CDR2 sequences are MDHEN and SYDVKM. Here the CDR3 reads CASVDAGQETQYF. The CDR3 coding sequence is TGTGCCAGCGTCGACGCCGGCCAAGAGACCCAGTACTTC.

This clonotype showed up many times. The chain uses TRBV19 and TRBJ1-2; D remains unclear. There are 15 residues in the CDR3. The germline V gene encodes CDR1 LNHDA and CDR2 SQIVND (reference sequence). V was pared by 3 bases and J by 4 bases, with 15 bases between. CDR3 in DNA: TGTGCCAGTAGTATTCTGGCGGGAGAGTCCTATGGCTACACCTTC. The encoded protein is CASSILAGESYGYTF.

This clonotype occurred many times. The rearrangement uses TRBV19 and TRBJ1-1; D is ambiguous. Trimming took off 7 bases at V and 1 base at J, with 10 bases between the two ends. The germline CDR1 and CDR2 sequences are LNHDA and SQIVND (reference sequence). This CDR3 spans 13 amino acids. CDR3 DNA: TGTGCCAGTAAAAACGCGGGGAACACTGAAGCTTTCTTT. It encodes CASKNAGNTEAFF.

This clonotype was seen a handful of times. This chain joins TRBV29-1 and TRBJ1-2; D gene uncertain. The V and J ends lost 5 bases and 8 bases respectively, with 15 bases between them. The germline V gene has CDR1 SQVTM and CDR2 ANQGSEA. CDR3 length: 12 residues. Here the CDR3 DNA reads TGCAGCGTTTCAGAGGGAAGAGAGGGCTACACCTTC. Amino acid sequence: CSVSEGREGYTF.